Listed below are T cell receptor beta chains from one sample, sequenced in a study of cytomegalovirus exposure and HLA in healthy donors. The method was immunoSEQ multiplex PCR; TCRdb's version includes in-frame clones alone and lacks a portion of them. The top ten clones hold around 5% of a sample with around 180,000 clones, almost 85% of them seen once. Sequenced material: PBMCs. These receptor sequences come from a girl aged 10-17 years in good health and CMV-seropositive. Both conserved end residues are part of each CDR3. D genes are given only for firm matches. Clone size is stated in some rows and not others, as once, few, many or a class when expanded.

d_gene	abundance	len	j_gene	v_gene	CDR3nt	CDR3aa
.	few	14	TRBJ2-5	TRBV15	TGTGCCACCAGCAGAGACAGGGGCCAAGAGACCCAGTACTTC	CATSRDRGQETQYF
.	.	14	TRBJ1-2	TRBV6-6	TGTGCCAGCAGTCCCGCGGACAGAACCTATGGCTACACCTTC	CASSPADRTYGYTF
TRBD1	.	15	TRBJ1-4	TRBV14	TGTGCCAGCAGCCAAAGACAGGGGGCAGGTGAAAAACTGTTTTTT	CASSQRQGAGEKLFF
TRBD1	.	16	TRBJ1-2	TRBV4-2	TGTGCCAGCAGCCAAACGAACAGGGGGGGACTGGATGGCTACACCTTC	CASSQTNRGGLDGYTF
TRBD2	.	16	TRBJ2-1	TRBV10-2	TGCGCCAGCAGTGAGTCGCGGCGGGGGGGACACAATGAGCAGTTCTTC	CASSESRRGGHNEQFF
.	.	13	TRBJ2-7	TRBV29-1	TGCAGCGTTGAAGAGGTCGACAGCTACGAGCAGTACTTC	CSVEEVDSYEQYF
.	.	15	TRBJ1-1	TRBV7-8	TGTGCCAGCAGCTTTGGTCGGGGGATGAACACTGAAGCTTTCTTT	CASSFGRGMNTEAFF
.	.	15	TRBJ2-5	TRBV18	TGTGCCAGCTCACCAGGAGGGCTCGCCAGGGAGACCCAGTACTTC	CASSPGGLARETQYF
TRBD1	.	19	TRBJ1-1	TRBV15	TGTGCCACCAGCAAACACTCGCCGGGGACAGGGGGTGTTTATATTGAAGCTTTCTTT	CATSKHSPGTGGVYIEAFF
TRBD1	.	14	TRBJ1-1	TRBV19	TGTGCCAGTAGTCCCGACAGGGGGACCACTGAAGCTTTCTTT	CASSPDRGTTEAFF
.	.	12	TRBJ1-2	TRBV30	TGTGCCTGGAGTGTGAACTGGTATGGCTACACCTTC	CAWSVNWYGYTF
.	.	14	TRBJ2-5	TRBV6-5	TGTGCCAGCAGTTACAAGAGGGAACAAGAGACCCAGTACTTC	CASSYKREQETQYF
TRBD1	.	14	TRBJ2-5	TRBV7-9	TGTGCCAGCAGCCTCCCGGACAGGGCCGGGACCCAGTACTTC	CASSLPDRAGTQYF
.	.	15	TRBJ1-2	TRBV7-9	TGTGCCAGCAGCTTAGTTGGGCAGACTAACTATGGCTACACCTTC	CASSLVGQTNYGYTF
.	.	15	TRBJ1-2	TRBV18	TGTGCCAGCTCACCACCGAGTAGGGGGAACTATGGCTACACCTTC	CASSPPSRGNYGYTF
TRBD1	.	14	TRBJ2-7	TRBV6-1	TGTGCCAGCAGCCTCCGGGACAGGGTCGACGAGCAGTACTTC	CASSLRDRVDEQYF
.	.	14	TRBJ1-5	TRBV5-6	TGTGCCAGCAGCCTAGGAGGGTTTAATCAGCCCCAGCATTTT	CASSLGGFNQPQHF
.	.	15	TRBJ1-4	TRBV5-1	TGCGCCAGCAGCTTATCGACAGGTCCCAGGGAAAAACTGTTTTTT	CASSLSTGPREKLFF
.	.	14	TRBJ1-2	TRBV6-4	TGTGCCAGCAGTGTCGACACAGGGTTGGGAGGCTACACCTTC	CASSVDTGLGGYTF
TRBD1	.	18	TRBJ2-5	TRBV7-8	TGTGCCAGCAGCTTAGCGCTATATGGGACAGGGGTTGGAGAGACCCAGTACTTC	CASSLALYGTGVGETQYF
TRBD2	.	16	TRBJ2-5	TRBV7-7	TGTGCTAGCAGCCCAGGACTAGCGGGGGTCCAAGAGACCCAGTACTTC	CASSPGLAGVQETQYF
TRBD1	.	15	TRBJ1-1	TRBV10-3	TGTGCCATCAGTGAGTCCGAGGGACAGGGGACTGAAGCTTTCTTT	CAISESEGQGTEAFF
TRBD1	few	15	TRBJ1-2	TRBV5-4	TGTGCCAGCAGCTTTCCCGGACAGGGAGACTATGGCTACACCTTC	CASSFPGQGDYGYTF
.	.	14	TRBJ1-4	TRBV5-1	TGCGCCAGCAGCTGGGGGGGACCTAATGAAAAACTGTTTTTT	CASSWGGPNEKLFF
.	.	16	TRBJ2-4	TRBV7-9	TGTGCCAGCAGCTCAATAAAACAGGTAGCCAAAAACATTCAGTACTTC	CASSSIKQVAKNIQYF
TRBD2	.	15	TRBJ2-1	TRBV18	TGTGCCAGCTCACTGGGACTAGCGGGGAGGAATGAGCAGTTCTTC	CASSLGLAGRNEQFF
.	.	13	TRBJ1-1	TRBV19	TGTGCCAGTAGTATCCCCTGGACAGATGAAGCTTTCTTT	CASSIPWTDEAFF
.	.	15	TRBJ1-1	TRBV29-1	.	CSILDRGAISTEAFF
.	.	16	TRBJ1-5	TRBV7-8	TGTGCCAGCAGCGAAAGGGCGGACAGAACCAATCAGCCCCAGCATTTT	CASSERADRTNQPQHF
.	.	14	TRBJ1-6	TRBV7-8	TGTGCCAGCAGCTTTGGAAGGGGGAATTCACCCCTCCACTTT	CASSFGRGNSPLHF
.	.	15	TRBJ2-7	TRBV29-1	TGCAGCGTTGAAGTTTTTGGACAGAATCACTACGAGCAGTACTTC	CSVEVFGQNHYEQYF
.	.	14	TRBJ1-4	TRBV6-5	TGTGCCAGCGTGGTAGGGGAACCTAATGAAAAACTGTTTTTT	CASVVGEPNEKLFF
.	.	14	TRBJ2-3	TRBV6-6	TGTGCCAGCAGTTACTCTTCTAGCACAGATACGCAGTATTTT	CASSYSSSTDTQYF
.	.	14	TRBJ2-7	TRBV9	TGTGCCAGCAGCGTGGAGGTGGGGGCCGGGGAGCAGTACTTC	CASSVEVGAGEQYF
TRBD2	.	14	TRBJ2-5	TRBV5-4	TGTGCCAGCAGCTTGTGGGGGGGCCAAGAGACCCAGTACTTC	CASSLWGGQETQYF
.	.	14	TRBJ1-2	TRBV12-5	TGTGCTAGTGGCCGCGGGGGGCCCGACTATGGCTACACCTTC	CASGRGGPDYGYTF
TRBD1	few	16	TRBJ1-5	TRBV2	TGTGCCAGCAGTTTTATACAGGGGGCCTCCAATCAGCCCCAGCATTTT	CASSFIQGASNQPQHF
.	many	13	TRBJ1-5	TRBV6-4	TGTGCCAGCAGTACAGATAGCAATCAGCCCCAGCATTTT	CASSTDSNQPQHF
.	.	13	TRBJ1-2	TRBV5-1	TGCGCCAGCAGCGTAGACACGAACTATGGCTACACCTTC	CASSVDTNYGYTF
TRBD1	once	13	TRBJ1-1	TRBV27	TGTGCCAGCAACAGGGGGGGGAACACTGAAGCTTTCTTT	CASNRGGNTEAFF
.	.	15	TRBJ1-1	TRBV9	TGTGCCAGCAGCCCCGGGAGGGGGATGAACACTGAAGCTTTCTTT	CASSPGRGMNTEAFF
TRBD1	.	17	TRBJ1-5	TRBV4-1	TGCGCCAGCAGCCAGGGGACAGGCTCTTATAGCAATCAGCCCCAGCATTTT	CASSQGTGSYSNQPQHF
.	.	15	TRBJ1-1	TRBV7-9	TGTGCCAGCAGCTTAGGGGCAGGGGTAGGGACTGAAGCTTTCTTT	CASSLGAGVGTEAFF
.	.	15	TRBJ2-2	TRBV5-1	TGCGCCAGCAGCTTGGCTGCAGGTCCAATCGGGGAGCTGTTTTTT	CASSLAAGPIGELFF
TRBD1	.	14	TRBJ1-1	TRBV10-1	TGCGCCAGCAGTGACAGGGGGTCGAACACTGAAGCTTTCTTT	CASSDRGSNTEAFF
.	.	14	TRBJ2-4	TRBV19	TGTGCCAGTAGGGACCGAATGGGGGGTCACAGTCAGTACTTC	CASRDRMGGHSQYF
.	.	14	TRBJ1-4	TRBV6-5	TGTGCCAGCAGTTATCTTCACAGCAATGAAAAACTGTTTTTT	CASSYLHSNEKLFF
TRBD1	few	16	TRBJ2-7	TRBV13	TGTGCCAGCAGCCAGACCCGGGACAGAGGATACTACGAGCAGTACTTC	CASSQTRDRGYYEQYF
TRBD2	few	16	TRBJ2-1	TRBV18	TGTGCCAGCTCACCGGGCGGGGGGGGCGACTACAATGAGCAGTTCTTC	CASSPGGGGDYNEQFF
TRBD1	.	15	TRBJ2-7	TRBV7-9	TGTTCCAGCAGCCTCGGGACAGGGGCCTCCTACGAGCAGTACTTC	CSSSLGTGASYEQYF
.	.	13	TRBJ1-4	TRBV13	TGTGCCAGCAGCTTAGCCCCAGGGGATAAACTGTTTTTT	CASSLAPGDKLFF